A selection of T cell receptor beta chains follows, all from one sample in a study of cytomegalovirus exposure and HLA in healthy donors. Generated by immunoSEQ multiplex PCR, the TCRdb table keeps only in-frame clones and is missing some. The sample consists of around 200,000 clones, 70% to 75% of them appearing once. Material: PBMCs. These receptors were obtained from a man aged 25-45 years in good health and CMV-seropositive. CDR3s include the opening cysteine and the closing phenylalanine or tryptophan. The D gene is left open where the match is weak. Clone size is shown for a subset of rows, as once, few, many or a class of expanded clone.

clone size: once
J gene: TRBJ1-5
V gene: TRBV19
D gene: .
CDR3 DNA: TGTGCCAGTAGGGGGGGTAATCAGCCCCAGCATTTT
CDR3 protein: CASRGGNQPQHF

clone size: few
J gene: TRBJ1-5
V gene: TRBV6-4
D gene: TRBD1
CDR3 DNA: TGTGCCACCATGGACAGGGTCCGCAATCAGCCCCAGCATTTT
CDR3 protein: CATMDRVRNQPQHF

clone size: .
J gene: TRBJ2-2
V gene: TRBV4-3
D gene: TRBD2
CDR3 DNA: TGCGCCAGCAGCCCGTCTAGCGGGGGAACGACCGGGGAGCTGTTTTTT
CDR3 protein: CASSPSSGGTTGELFF

clone size: .
J gene: TRBJ1-1
V gene: TRBV5-1
D gene: .
CDR3 DNA: TGCGCCAGCAGCCCCTCAGGGAACACTGAAGCTTTCTTT
CDR3 protein: CASSPSGNTEAFF

clone size: .
J gene: TRBJ1-3
V gene: TRBV25-1
D gene: .
CDR3 DNA: TGTGCCAGCAGTGAAGGGGGCCGTCCTGGAAACACCATATATTTT
CDR3 protein: CASSEGGRPGNTIYF

clone size: .
J gene: TRBJ2-1
V gene: TRBV30
D gene: .
CDR3 DNA: TGTGCCTGGGGGGGGGCCTTTAATGAGCAGTTCTTC
CDR3 protein: CAWGGAFNEQFF

clone size: .
J gene: TRBJ1-1
V gene: TRBV7-9
D gene: .
CDR3 DNA: TGTGCCAGCAGCTTACGGCAGGGGACTGAAGCTTTCTTT
CDR3 protein: CASSLRQGTEAFF

clone size: .
J gene: TRBJ2-7
V gene: TRBV5-1
D gene: .
CDR3 DNA: TGCGCCAGCAGCTTTTCCAGGTTGCCCTACGAGCAGTACTTC
CDR3 protein: CASSFSRLPYEQYF

clone size: few
J gene: TRBJ1-1
V gene: TRBV7-2
D gene: .
CDR3 DNA: TGTGCCAGCGCGGGCCGGTTTAAGGCTGAAGCTTTCTTT
CDR3 protein: CASAGRFKAEAFF

clone size: .
J gene: TRBJ2-5
V gene: TRBV29-1
D gene: .
CDR3 DNA: TGCAGCGTTGCAGGGAAGCGCGAGACCCAGTACTTC
CDR3 protein: CSVAGKRETQYF

clone size: .
J gene: TRBJ2-1
V gene: TRBV30
D gene: TRBD2
CDR3 DNA: TGTGCCTGGAGTGTACCCAGCGGGGGGGCCCCCTACAATGAGCAGTTCTTC
CDR3 protein: CAWSVPSGGAPYNEQFF

clone size: once
J gene: TRBJ2-3
V gene: TRBV29-1
D gene: .
CDR3 DNA: TGCAGCGGGGGAGGAGAGGCGGATACGCAGTATTTT
CDR3 protein: CSGGGEADTQYF

clone size: .
J gene: TRBJ1-5
V gene: TRBV6-5
D gene: .
CDR3 DNA: TGTGCCAGCAGTGAATTCACTAATCAGCCCCAGCATTTT
CDR3 protein: CASSEFTNQPQHF

clone size: .
J gene: TRBJ2-7
V gene: TRBV7-6
D gene: TRBD2
CDR3 DNA: TGTGCCAGCAGTCCCGTGGGGGGACTAGCGGGCTCCTACGAGCAGTACTTC
CDR3 protein: CASSPVGGLAGSYEQYF

clone size: .
J gene: TRBJ2-5
V gene: TRBV5-8
D gene: .
CDR3 DNA: TGTGCCAGCAGCTGGACGGGAGAAGAGACCCAGTACTTC
CDR3 protein: CASSWTGEETQYF

clone size: .
J gene: TRBJ2-5
V gene: TRBV15
D gene: TRBD2
CDR3 DNA: TGTTCCACCAAACGAGACGAGCGGGGGGCGCAAGAGACCCAGTACTTC
CDR3 protein: CSTKRDERGAQETQYF

clone size: .
J gene: TRBJ2-2
V gene: TRBV6-1
D gene: .
CDR3 DNA: TGTGCCAGCACCTGGGGGGGGCCAACCGGGGAGCTGTTTTTT
CDR3 protein: CASTWGGPTGELFF

clone size: .
J gene: TRBJ2-5
V gene: TRBV27
D gene: TRBD2
CDR3 DNA: TGTGCCAGCAGGCTAGCGGGGCCGACCGGGGAGACCCAGTACTTC
CDR3 protein: CASRLAGPTGETQYF

clone size: .
J gene: TRBJ1-2
V gene: TRBV11-2
D gene: .
CDR3 DNA: TGTGCCAGCAGCCCCTGGGGAGGGGGGAACTATGGCTACACCTTC
CDR3 protein: CASSPWGGGNYGYTF

clone size: .
J gene: TRBJ1-2
V gene: TRBV4-3
D gene: .
CDR3 DNA: TGCGCCAGCAGCCAAGGGACAGCTCCTAACTATGGCTACACCTTC
CDR3 protein: CASSQGTAPNYGYTF

clone size: few
J gene: TRBJ2-2
V gene: TRBV7-9
D gene: .
CDR3 DNA: TGTGCCAGCAGCTCAGATCGGGACTGGTCGAACACCGGGGAGCTGTTTTTT
CDR3 protein: CASSSDRDWSNTGELFF

clone size: few
J gene: TRBJ2-3
V gene: TRBV4-3
D gene: TRBD2
CDR3 DNA: TGCGCCAGCAGCCCGAGACTAGCGGGAGTGACAGATACGCAGTATTTT
CDR3 protein: CASSPRLAGVTDTQYF

clone size: few
J gene: TRBJ2-5
V gene: TRBV7-2
D gene: .
CDR3 DNA: TGTGCCAGCAGCTTAGCGGGACAGCGGGGGGAGACCCAGTACTTC
CDR3 protein: CASSLAGQRGETQYF

clone size: few
J gene: TRBJ1-2
V gene: TRBV30
D gene: TRBD1
CDR3 DNA: TGTGCCTGGAGTCCCGACAGGGACTATGGCTACACCTTC
CDR3 protein: CAWSPDRDYGYTF

clone size: .
J gene: TRBJ1-2
V gene: TRBV7-9
D gene: .
CDR3 DNA: TGTTCCAGCAGCCTTCAGTCCTCGGGAAGGGTCTATGGCTACACCTTC
CDR3 protein: CSSSLQSSGRVYGYTF

clone size: .
J gene: TRBJ2-7
V gene: TRBV29-1
D gene: TRBD2
CDR3 DNA: TGCAGCACTAGCGGGGAGTCCCCGGACGAGCAGTACTTC
CDR3 protein: CSTSGESPDEQYF

clone size: few
J gene: TRBJ1-5
V gene: TRBV5-1
D gene: .
CDR3 DNA: TGCGCCAGCAGCCCCGAGGGACATAACAATCAGCCCCAGCATTTT
CDR3 protein: CASSPEGHNNQPQHF

clone size: .
J gene: TRBJ1-1
V gene: TRBV4-3
D gene: .
CDR3 DNA: TGCGCCAGCAGCCTTCGGGAGGGCACTGAAGCTTTCTTT
CDR3 protein: CASSLREGTEAFF

clone size: .
J gene: TRBJ2-4
V gene: TRBV19
D gene: .
CDR3 DNA: TGTGCCAGTAGTATAGTTTGGTGTGAGAGACTAGCCAAAAACATTCAGTACTTC
CDR3 protein: CASSIVWCERLAKNIQYF

clone size: .
J gene: TRBJ1-3
V gene: TRBV11-2
D gene: .
CDR3 DNA: TGTGCCAGCAGCTTAGGTGGAGCTTTTTCTGGAAACACCATATATTTT
CDR3 protein: CASSLGGAFSGNTIYF

clone size: .
J gene: TRBJ2-5
V gene: TRBV9
D gene: .
CDR3 DNA: TGTGCCAGCAGCGTAGGACAGGAAGAGACCCAGTACTTC
CDR3 protein: CASSVGQEETQYF

clone size: .
J gene: TRBJ2-7
V gene: TRBV7-2
D gene: .
CDR3 DNA: TGTGCCAGCAGCTTAGTTGCGGGCGGAAGCTCCTACGAGCAGTACTTC
CDR3 protein: CASSLVAGGSSYEQYF

clone size: .
J gene: TRBJ2-7
V gene: TRBV5-4
D gene: .
CDR3 DNA: TGTGCCAGCAGCTTGGAACTAGACTCCTACGAGCAGTACTTC
CDR3 protein: CASSLELDSYEQYF

clone size: .
J gene: TRBJ1-2
V gene: TRBV30
D gene: TRBD1
CDR3 DNA: TGTGCCTGGAGTCGAGAGGGGGCTTGGGTCTATGGCTACACCTTC
CDR3 protein: CAWSREGAWVYGYTF

clone size: once
J gene: TRBJ2-7
V gene: TRBV29-1
D gene: .
CDR3 DNA: TGCAGCGTTGAAGATCCAAGCAGGGAGGCCTACGAGCAGTACTTC
CDR3 protein: CSVEDPSREAYEQYF

clone size: .
J gene: TRBJ1-2
V gene: TRBV5-1
D gene: .
CDR3 DNA: TGCGCCAGCAGCCAAAACGGACGGACGGGAGGCTACACCTTC
CDR3 protein: CASSQNGRTGGYTF

clone size: .
J gene: TRBJ2-2
V gene: TRBV11-1
D gene: TRBD1
CDR3 DNA: TGTGCCAGCAGCTTAGGGACAGGGAACACCGGGGAGCTGTTTTTT
CDR3 protein: CASSLGTGNTGELFF

clone size: .
J gene: TRBJ1-1
V gene: TRBV5-1
D gene: .
CDR3 DNA: TGCGCCAGCAGTAGGGAGCGGTTGAACACTGAAGCTTTCTTT
CDR3 protein: CASSRERLNTEAFF

clone size: .
J gene: TRBJ2-7
V gene: TRBV28
D gene: .
CDR3 DNA: TGTGCCAGCAGTTTATCTGGCAGGGGCTACGAGCAGTACTTC
CDR3 protein: CASSLSGRGYEQYF

clone size: .
J gene: TRBJ1-1
V gene: TRBV19
D gene: .
CDR3 DNA: TGTGCCAGTAGTATTATCGACAGAAACACTGAAGCTTTCTTT
CDR3 protein: CASSIIDRNTEAFF

clone size: few
J gene: TRBJ2-7
V gene: TRBV11-1
D gene: TRBD1
CDR3 DNA: TGTGCCAGCAGCCTTACGGGACAGGGTCCCTACGAGCAGTACTTC
CDR3 protein: CASSLTGQGPYEQYF

clone size: .
J gene: TRBJ1-2
V gene: TRBV6-5
D gene: .
CDR3 DNA: TGTGCCAGCAGTTACCCGGGGAACTATGGCTACACCTTC
CDR3 protein: CASSYPGNYGYTF

clone size: .
J gene: TRBJ2-1
V gene: TRBV15
D gene: TRBD2
CDR3 DNA: TGTGCCACCAGCAGAGATGGGGGGACTAGCGGGAATGAGCAGTTCTTC
CDR3 protein: CATSRDGGTSGNEQFF

clone size: .
J gene: TRBJ2-5
V gene: TRBV7-2
D gene: TRBD2
CDR3 DNA: TGTGCCAGCAGCGGCCGGGACTACAAAGAGACCCAGTACTTC
CDR3 protein: CASSGRDYKETQYF

clone size: few
J gene: TRBJ2-1
V gene: TRBV7-2
D gene: TRBD2
CDR3 DNA: TGTGCCAGCAGCTCCACTAGCGGGAGGGTTGATGAGCAGTTCTTC
CDR3 protein: CASSSTSGRVDEQFF

clone size: .
J gene: TRBJ1-5
V gene: TRBV12-5
D gene: TRBD1
CDR3 DNA: TGTGCTAGTGGCCCCGGGACAGGGGTGGCTCAGCCCCAGCATTTT
CDR3 protein: CASGPGTGVAQPQHF

clone size: .
J gene: TRBJ2-1
V gene: TRBV4-3
D gene: .
CDR3 DNA: TGCGCCAGCAGCCAAGATGAGAGGTCGTTCTTGTTCTTC
CDR3 protein: CASSQDERSFLFF